Below are 24 T cell receptor beta chains sequenced from a single sample in a study of a mutant IDH1 vaccine in newly diagnosed glioma. The time point: week 23, last vaccination. Vaccination used 300 ug of mutant IDH1 20-mer peptide per dose, with topical imiquimod. Sequenced by immunoSEQ multiplex PCR; TCRdb stores in-frame clones only, minus some. The sample lists approximately 41,000 clones, about 79% occurring once. These TCRs are of unknown antigen specificity. The specimen comprised PBMCs, sampled from a glioma patient whose treatment included an IDH1 peptide vaccine. These TCRs come from a woman aged 35 to 49 with glioma. Some clones in this sample may be carry-over from other donors' samples.

V is TRBV11-2 and J is TRBJ1-5; the D is unclear. The CDR3 length is 13 residues. The V end lost 5 bases, the J end lost 7 bases, and 12 bases lay between the germline ends. In germline, CDR1 is SGHAT, CDR2 FQNNGV. Here the CDR3 DNA reads TGTGCCAGCAGCCCTGGGCCAGTGCAGCCCCAGCATTTT. Its translation: CASSPGPVQPQHF.

The rearrangement joins TRBV2 to TRBJ2-5; 7 bases align to TRBD2. J lost 2 bases, V lost 7 bases, and 13 bases had no gene match. CDR1 is SNHLY and CDR2 is FYNNEI in the germline V gene. This CDR3 spans 16 amino acids. The CDR3 sequence is CASKRNELASQETQYF. The CDR3, as DNA: TGTGCCAGCAAACGGAACGAACTAGCGTCGCAAGAGACCCAGTACTTC.

This clone was counted a few times. The rearrangement uses TRBV6-5 and TRBJ1-1; 7 bases fit TRBD1. Trimming removed 2 bases from V and 6 bases from J; junction bases left unmatched: 3. This CDR3 is built from 13 residues. CDR1 is MNHEY, CDR2 SVGAGI, per germline. In nucleotides, the CDR3 is TGTGCCAGCAGTTACCTCAGGGGGGCTGAAGCTTTCTTT. It yields the protein CASSYLRGAEAFF.

The chain uses TRBV9 and TRBJ2-5; 8 bases agree with TRBD1. CDR1 SGDLS and CDR2 YYNGEE come from the germline V gene. V lost 3 bases and J lost 5; bases outside the gene matches: 9. This CDR3 contains 15 residues. The CDR3 nucleotides are TGTGCCAGCAGCGGGGGACAGGCTGTAAGGGAGACCCAGTACTTC. Translation: CASSGGQAVRETQYF.

The V and J genes are TRBV19 and TRBJ2-7; D is perhaps TRBD2 (7 bases). The CDR3 length is 15 residues. The V gene's germline CDR1 is LNHDA and CDR2 SQIVND (reference sequence). V was cut by 2 bases and J by 7 bases, with 18 bases left in between. In nucleotides, the CDR3 is TGTGCCAGTAGTATAAGGGGGGGTGAGCGAAGGGAGCAGTACTTC. Its protein is CASSIRGGERREQYF.

This clone was seen a handful of times. A junction boundary mismatches the germline segment, possibly from a read error. CDR3 DNA: TGTGCCAGCGGGGGACAGGGGGGTTCGGCGGTTCAATTGGATTTT. Translated, it gives CASGGQGGSAVQLDF. This chain joins TRBV6-1 and TRBJ1-3; 11 positions agree with TRBD1. CDR1 is MNHNS, CDR2 SASEGT, per germline. The CDR3 runs 15 residues.

The CDR3: CASSDRRVNEKLFF. Written as DNA, the CDR3 is TGTGCCAGCAGTGATCGGCGAGTAAATGAAAAACTGTTTTTT. V and J are TRBV25-1 and TRBJ1-4; D ambiguous. The CDR3 contains 14 residues. V lost 3 bases to trimming and J lost 5 bases, with 10 bases between them. Per germline, CDR1 MGHDK and CDR2 SYGVNS.

In DNA form, the CDR3 reads TGTGCCAGCAGAGCAGCGGGGGATCAAGATACGCAGTATTTT. Protein product: CASRAAGDQDTQYF. The chain couples TRBV28 to TRBJ2-3; TRBD2 aligns across 8 bases. Trimming at V came to 6 bases and at J to 5 bases, leaving 7 bases not matched to a gene. CDR3 size: 14 residues. From germline, CDR1 is MDHEN and CDR2 SYDVKM.

This clone was recorded a few times. This chain uses TRBV29-1 with TRBJ1-2, with TRBD1 matching over 8 bases. Trimming removed 8 bases from V and 1 base from J; junction bases left unmatched: 3. The CDR3 covers 12 residues. Looked up from germline, CDR1 is SQVTM and CDR2 is ANQGSEA. The CDR3 sequence is CSSTGGNYGYTF. CDR3 DNA: TGCAGCTCTACAGGGGGTAACTATGGCTACACCTTC.

This clone was observed a few times. V usage is TRBV19 and J usage is TRBJ1-2, with 8 bases identical to TRBD1. The CDR3 sequence is 14 residues long. Germline CDR1 LNHDA, CDR2 SQIVND (reference sequence). After removal of 3 bases from V and 3 bases from J, the junction contained 3 bases not matched to a gene. As DNA, the CDR3 is TGTGCCAGTAGTATCCTGGGACAGGACTATGGCTACACCTTC. This translates into CASSILGQDYGYTF.

This clone has a single count. The rearrangement uses TRBV2 and TRBJ2-4; a weak D match, TRBD2 (7 bases). The CDR3 totals 13 residues. The germline gives CDR1 SNHLY, CDR2 FYNNEI. The V end lost 7 bases, the J end lost 7 bases, and 14 bases lay between the germline ends. CDR3 bases: TGTGCCAGCACCGAGGGGGGGGTGAACATTCAGTACTTC. It specifies CASTEGGVNIQYF.

This chain joins TRBV19 and TRBJ2-3; D may be TRBD1 (5 bases). With 10 bases removed from V and 1 base from J, the gap between germline ends came to 15 bases. This CDR3 has 14 residues. Germline CDR1 LNHDA, CDR2 SQIVND (reference sequence). CDR3 in DNA: TGTGCCACAGCCAAAGGGGCCGGCACAGATACGCAGTATTTT. This sequence encodes CATAKGAGTDTQYF.

V gene TRBV7-3 combines with J gene TRBJ2-1; D is unclear. This CDR3 contains 11 residues. Germline V gene data show CDR1 as SGHTA and CDR2 as FQGTGA. V was shortened by 5 bases and J by 11 bases, with 10 bases between the two germline ends. DNA for the CDR3: TGTGCCAGCAGCAACGACCGCCAGCAGTTCTTC. Amino acid sequence: CASSNDRQQFF. Complete variable domain (other parts from reference TRBV7-3 and TRBJ2-1): GAGVSQTPSNKVTEKGKYVELRCDPISGHTALYWYRQSLGQGPEFLIYFQGTGAADDSGLPNDRFFAVRPEGSVSTLKIQRTERGDSAVYLCASSNDRQQFFGPGTRLTVL.

The J gene is TRBJ1-4, the V gene TRBV7-2; D is perhaps TRBD1 (6 bases). The CDR3 covers 14 residues. The V gene lost 7 bases and the J gene lost 8 bases, with 17 bases spanning the gap. Germline assignment: CDR1 SGHTA and CDR2 FQGNSA. Here the CDR3 reads CASTGGGGHEKLFF. CDR3 bases: TGTGCCAGCACAGGAGGGGGGGGGCACGAAAAACTGTTTTTT.

This sequence joins TRBV27 and TRBJ2-5, with D maybe TRBD1 (6 bases). Per germline, CDR1 MNHEY and CDR2 SMNVEV (reference sequence). The germline V and J ends were trimmed by 0 bases and 1 base, with 6 bases remaining between them. The CDR3 covers 14 residues. CDR3 nucleotides: TGTGCCAGCAGTTTATCGACAGGCCAAGAGACCCAGTACTTC. The encoded protein is CASSLSTGQETQYF.

The chain joins TRBV6-4 to TRBJ1-6; D call uncertain. V lost 5 bases to trimming and J lost 5 bases, with 7 bases between them. This CDR3 contains 13 residues. Looked up from germline, CDR1 is MRHNA and CDR2 is SNTAGT. CDR3 DNA sequence: TGTGCCAGCAGTTATCAAGATAATTCACCCCTCCACTTT. It codes for CASSYQDNSPLHF.

The V and J genes are TRBV5-5 and TRBJ1-5; D remains ambiguous. Germline loops: CDR1 SGHKS, CDR2 YYEKEE (reference sequence). This CDR3 region has 15 residues. V was trimmed by 0 bases and J by 5 bases, leaving 12 bases between them. The CDR3 DNA reads as TGTGCCAGCAGCTTGGAGGGAACAGCTTATCAGCCCCAGCATTTT. Translated: CASSLEGTAYQPQHF.

The genes are TRBV5-1 and TRBJ2-3; D uncertain. Germline values: CDR1 SGHRS, CDR2 YFSETQ. Deletions cut 5 bases from V and 3 bases from J, with 7 bases between. The CDR3 has 12 amino acids. Here the CDR3 reads CASSLLTDTQYF. Written as DNA, the CDR3 is TGCGCCAGCAGTTTACTAACAGATACGCAGTATTTT.

CDR3 protein: CASSLVENQPQHF. DNA for the CDR3: TGTGCCAGCAGCTTAGTTGAAAATCAGCCCCAGCATTTT. The rearrangement uses TRBV7-2 and TRBJ1-5; D ambiguous. V lost 1 base to trimming and J lost 4 bases, with 5 bases between them. The CDR3 covers 13 residues. CDR1 SGHTA and CDR2 FQGNSA come from the germline V gene.

This clone was counted once. This chain links TRBV29-1 with TRBJ2-6; D is possibly TRBD1 or TRBD2 (5 bases each). Looked up from germline, CDR1 is SQVTM and CDR2 is ANQGSEA. V gave up 4 bases and J gave up 0 bases, with 10 bases separating them. The CDR3 has 15 amino acids. In DNA form, the CDR3 reads TGCAGCGTTGGTTCAGGGAGCTCTGGGGCCAACGTCCTGACTTTC. This sequence encodes CSVGSGSSGANVLTF.

In this sample, this clone turned up a few times. The DNA of the CDR3 is TGTGCCACCAGCAGAGATGTAGGCGAGTTGTACGAGCAGTACTTC. Its protein is CATSRDVGELYEQYF. J is TRBJ2-7 and V is TRBV15, with D unresolved. V was pared by 0 bases and J by 4 bases, with 13 bases between. The CDR3 runs 15 residues. CDR1 is LNHNV, CDR2 YYDKDF, per germline (reference sequence). Drawing the rest from reference TRBV15 and TRBJ2-7, the complete variable domain is DAMVIQNPRYQVTQFGKPVTLSCSQTLNHNVMYWYQQKSSQAPKLLFHYYDKDFNNEADTPDNFQSRRPNTSFCFLDIRSPGLGDTAMYLCATSRDVGELYEQYFGPGTRLTVT.

The rearrangement links TRBV5-4 to TRBJ2-7; TRBD1 or TRBD2 may be the D gene (5 bases each). The V gene lost 4 bases and the J gene lost 2 bases, with 13 bases spanning the gap. Germline V gene sequence: CDR1 SGHNT, CDR2 YYREEE (reference sequence). CDR3 length: 14 residues. As DNA, the CDR3 is TGTGCCAGCAGCCTCCGGGACCCGCCCTACGAGCAGTACTTC. Protein product: CASSLRDPPYEQYF.

The V and J genes are TRBV4-1 and TRBJ2-3; D is unresolved. Germline V CDR1 and CDR2: MGHRA, YSYEKL. The ends were cut back, 2 bases at V and 8 bases at J, with 8 bases in the middle. This CDR3 is built from 12 residues. The DNA of the CDR3 is TGCGCCAGCAGCCAACCATGGGGTACGCAGTATTTT. This codes for CASSQPWGTQYF.

The V gene is TRBV19, the J gene TRBJ2-5; 9 bases match TRBD1. CDR1 and CDR2 from the germline V gene are LNHDA and SQIVND (reference sequence). This CDR3 is 16 amino acids long. Trimming took 5 bases from V and 2 from J; bases not matched to a gene: 9. The CDR3 sequence is CASSPSGTGIQETQYF. The CDR3 nucleotides read TGTGCCAGTAGTCCCTCCGGGACAGGGATACAAGAGACCCAGTACTTC. Using reference TRBV19 and TRBJ2-5 for the parts outside the CDR3, the full variable domain is DGGITQSPKYLFRKEGQNVTLSCEQNLNHDAMYWYRQDPGQGLRLIYYSQIVNDFQKGDIAEGYSVSREKKESFPLTVTSAQKNPTAFYLCASSPSGTGIQETQYFGPGTRLLVL.